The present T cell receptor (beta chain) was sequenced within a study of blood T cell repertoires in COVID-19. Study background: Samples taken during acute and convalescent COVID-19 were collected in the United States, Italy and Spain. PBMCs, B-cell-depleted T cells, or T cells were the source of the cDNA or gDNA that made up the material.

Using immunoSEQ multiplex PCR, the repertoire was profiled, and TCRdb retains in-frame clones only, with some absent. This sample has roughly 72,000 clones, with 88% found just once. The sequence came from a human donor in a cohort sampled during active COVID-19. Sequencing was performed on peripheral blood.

The CDR3 region is CATSINQGAGVATDTQYF. The CDR3 coding sequence is TGTGCCACCAGCATAAACCAAGGAGCGGGAGTGGCCACAGATACGCAGTATTTT. This chain uses TRBV15 with TRBJ2-3, with 8 bases matching TRBD2. This CDR3 is 18 amino acids long. The trim removed 4 bases at V and 2 bases at J, leaving 14 bases unmatched. Germline V CDR1 and CDR2: LNHNV, YYDKDF (reference sequence).